Following are 10 T cell receptor beta chains from one sample sequenced in a study of cytomegalovirus exposure and HLA in healthy donors. Primers: 60 Vbeta forward and 13 Jbeta reverse. Profiled with immunoSEQ multiplex PCR; TCRdb holds only in-frame clones, not every one. The sample shows 100,000 or so clones, about four fifths of them seen only once. Sequencing was done on a sample of PBMCs. The source is a female donor in good health and CMV-seropositive.

V gene TRBV7-2 combines with J gene TRBJ2-2; the match to TRBD2 covers 8 bases. V lost 4 bases to trimming and J lost 2 bases; unmatched junction nucleotides: 3. The CDR3 runs to 15 residues. Germline V gives CDR1 SGHTA, CDR2 FQGNSA. The DNA of the CDR3 is TGTGCCAGCAGCTCTAGCGGGTCCAACACCGGGGAGCTGTTTTTT. This encodes CASSSSGSNTGELFF.

V and J are TRBV6-1 and TRBJ1-2; D remains unclear. From germline, CDR1 is MNHNS and CDR2 SASEGT. The CDR3 totals 12 residues. The V gene lost 7 bases and the J gene lost 4 bases, with 10 bases spanning the gap. CDR3 in DNA: TGTGCCAGCACCGAAACTACCTATGGCTACACCTTC. Translated, it gives CASTETTYGYTF.

The rearrangement joins TRBV30 to TRBJ2-5, with a tentative D call TRBD2 (5 bases). Germline values: CDR1 GTSNPN, CDR2 SVGIG (reference sequence). The CDR3 has 15 amino acids. V was cut by 2 bases and J by 5 bases, with 18 bases left in between. The CDR3 reads CAWSSGETRRETQYF. CDR3 sequence (DNA): TGTGCCTGGAGTTCCGGGGAGACCAGACGGGAGACCCAGTACTTC.

V gene TRBV27 combines with J gene TRBJ1-1, with 8 nucleotides matching TRBD1. The CDR3 totals 14 residues. The junction had 12 bases not matched to a gene; V was cut back by 10 bases and J by 5 bases. Germline CDR1 is MNHEY and CDR2 is SMNVEV (reference sequence). As DNA, the CDR3 is TGTGCCACCTCTACGGACAGGGATGAAACTGAAGCTTTCTTT. This translates into CATSTDRDETEAFF.

The V and J genes are TRBV7-2 and TRBJ1-1, with TRBD1 matching over 7 bases. V dropped 3 bases and J dropped 4; count of bases not matched to a gene: 11. Germline V gene sequence: CDR1 SGHTA, CDR2 FQGNSA. This CDR3 has 16 residues. CDR3 region: CASSFQTGTVPTEAFF. The CDR3, as DNA: TGTGCCAGCAGCTTCCAGACCGGGACAGTCCCCACTGAAGCTTTCTTT.

CDR3 nucleotide sequence: TGTGCCATCAGTGAGTCAAGACTAGCGGGGAAATTCACAGATACGCAGTATTTT. Translated, it gives CAISESRLAGKFTDTQYF. This sequence joins TRBV10-3 and TRBJ2-3; 11 bases agree with TRBD2. CDR3 length: 18 amino acids. Looked up from germline, CDR1 is ENHRY and CDR2 is SYGVKD. Trimming cost V 0 bases and J 2 bases; bases outside gene matches: 7.

In its sample, this clone was seen a few times. For the CDR3, the DNA is TGCAGTGCTAGATCAGGGGGCGGCTACACCTTC. Translated: CSARSGGGYTF. V usage is TRBV20-1 and J usage is TRBJ1-2; 8 positions agree with TRBD1. Unmatched junction bases numbered 1, after V lost 2 bases and J lost 8 bases. CDR1 is DFQATT and CDR2 is SNEGSKA in the germline V gene (reference sequence). The CDR3 sequence is 11 residues long.

This clone was seen once. The chain couples TRBV5-6 to TRBJ2-5; 16 bases line up with TRBD2. Germline trimming cut 4 bases from V and 11 bases from J; bases unmatched to any gene: 11. The CDR3 runs to 16 residues. Germline values: CDR1 SGHDT, CDR2 YYEEEE. CDR3 region: CASSGIPGLAGGVQYF. The DNA for the CDR3 is TGTGCCAGCAGCGGAATCCCGGGACTAGCGGGAGGGGTGCAGTACTTC.

The chain is built from TRBV30 and TRBJ2-3, with 10 nucleotides matching TRBD1. The CDR3 is 16 amino acids. V lost 3 bases to trimming and J lost 2 bases; unmatched junction nucleotides: 8. Germline V gene lookup returns CDR1 GTSNPN and CDR2 SVGIG (reference sequence). The CDR3: CAWSSGQGSNTDTQYF. In DNA form, the CDR3 reads TGTGCCTGGAGCTCGGGACAGGGGTCGAACACAGATACGCAGTATTTT.

V is TRBV9 and J is TRBJ1-3; perhaps TRBD1 as D (6 bases). This CDR3 is built from 17 residues. The germline V gene encodes CDR1 SGDLS and CDR2 YYNGEE. V was pared by 0 bases and J by 0 bases, with 13 bases between. Here the CDR3 reads CASSVEDRFLSGNTIYF. The DNA of the CDR3 is TGTGCCAGCAGCGTAGAAGACAGGTTCCTCTCTGGAAACACCATATATTTT.